These T cell receptor beta chains were read from a single sample in a study of T cells expressing NK-cell markers. TCRdb re-called the 5' RACE reads, yielding one record per CDR3 amino acid sequence without DNA. Its clone listing holds hundreds of thousands of distinct CDR3 sequences. Sequencing was done on a sample of blood T cells: a sorted CD56 or NKG2C T cell subset, CD4+ or CD8+ T cells, or bulk PBMC T cells (not recorded which). Source of these receptors: a woman aged 18-70 years in good health. CDR3s include the opening cysteine and the closing phenylalanine or tryptophan.

j_call v_call cdr3_aa
TRBJ2-1 TRBV11-1 CASSSGRGEQFF
TRBJ1-6 TRBV7-2 CASSPRTGLVDSPLHF
TRBJ1-5 TRBV20-1 CSARDRKGNQPQHF
TRBJ1-6 TRBV4-2 CASSQAGGDSPLHF
TRBJ1-1 TRBV14 CASSRTRTLKWGTEAFF
TRBJ2-6 TRBV20-1 CSARRQDLSGANVLTF
TRBJ2-7 TRBV20-1 CSATSIRRDRVNYEQYF
TRBJ2-2 TRBV3-1 CASARGGLSNTGELFF
TRBJ2-5 TRBV7-2 CASSLRQTGGAQETQYF
TRBJ2-6 TRBV25-1 CASSWGTNSGANVLTF
TRBJ1-1 TRBV7-8 CASSLAGVLNTEAFF
TRBJ2-5 TRBV12-3/TRBV12-4 CASKPDRVESGTQYF
TRBJ1-4 TRBV25-1 CASSRGTEEKLFF
TRBJ2-2 TRBV5-6 CASSFIGTGELFF
TRBJ2-1 TRBV9 CASSKAGMVSNEQFF
TRBJ2-3 TRBV29-1 CSVVGAFDTQYF
TRBJ2-1 TRBV5-4 CASSLASHSSYNEQFF
TRBJ2-1 TRBV5-5 CASSLTPGRDEQFF
TRBJ2-7 TRBV29-1 CSVEDRGIHEQYF
TRBJ2-1 TRBV7-9 CAVLGQRSSYNEQFF
TRBJ2-1 TRBV9 CASSVVPGFPAEQFF
TRBJ1-1 TRBV9 CASSPHSTQMNTEAFF
TRBJ1-5 TRBV6-2/TRBV6-3 CASSYTQGFSQPQHF
TRBJ2-7 TRBV7-9 CASSSILAGAYEQYF
TRBJ1-2 TRBV6-1 CASTPGGGLGYTF
TRBJ2-2 TRBV28 CASAGQGLTGELFF
TRBJ2-1 TRBV6-5 CASSYSGGNYNEQFF
TRBJ1-4 TRBV5-4 CASSTGPGEEKLFF